The clone carrying this T cell receptor beta chain was counted ten times or more. The sample belongs to a study of blood T cells in healthy people across ages. A second PCR of 7 to 11 cycles used a sample-barcoded 5' primer and a J-beta primer mix. TCRdb ran MiXCR on the 5' RACE reads and lists one entry per CDR3 protein. The data contain under 1,000,000 distinct CDR3 sequences, roughly 34% of them singletons. The V gene's germline CDR1 is SGHTA and CDR2 FQGNSA. The CDR3 covers 16 residues. The V and J ends lost 5 bases and 2 bases respectively, with 15 bases between them. This rearrangement joins TRBV7-2 to TRBJ1-4, with D possibly being TRBD1 (6 bases). The source of this sequence is a man younger than 35 in good health. The sample comprised blood. The CDR3 DNA reads TGTGCCAGCAGCGAACCCCGGGGGGCGACTAATGAAAAACTGTTTTTT. Translating gives CASSEPRGATNEKLFF.